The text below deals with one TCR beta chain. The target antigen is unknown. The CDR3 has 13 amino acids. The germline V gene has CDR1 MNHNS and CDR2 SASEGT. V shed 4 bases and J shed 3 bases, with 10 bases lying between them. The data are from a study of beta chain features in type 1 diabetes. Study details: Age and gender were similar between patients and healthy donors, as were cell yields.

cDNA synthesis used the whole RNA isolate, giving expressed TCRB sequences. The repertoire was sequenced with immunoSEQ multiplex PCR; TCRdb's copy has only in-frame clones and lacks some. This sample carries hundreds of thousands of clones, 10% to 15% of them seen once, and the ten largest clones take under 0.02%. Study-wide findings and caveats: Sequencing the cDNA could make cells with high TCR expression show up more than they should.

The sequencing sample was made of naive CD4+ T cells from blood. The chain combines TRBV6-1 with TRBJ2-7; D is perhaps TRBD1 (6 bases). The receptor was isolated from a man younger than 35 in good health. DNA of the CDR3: TGTGCCAGCAGTGGAGGGGGAAGCTACGAGCAGTACTTC. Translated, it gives CASSGGGSYEQYF.